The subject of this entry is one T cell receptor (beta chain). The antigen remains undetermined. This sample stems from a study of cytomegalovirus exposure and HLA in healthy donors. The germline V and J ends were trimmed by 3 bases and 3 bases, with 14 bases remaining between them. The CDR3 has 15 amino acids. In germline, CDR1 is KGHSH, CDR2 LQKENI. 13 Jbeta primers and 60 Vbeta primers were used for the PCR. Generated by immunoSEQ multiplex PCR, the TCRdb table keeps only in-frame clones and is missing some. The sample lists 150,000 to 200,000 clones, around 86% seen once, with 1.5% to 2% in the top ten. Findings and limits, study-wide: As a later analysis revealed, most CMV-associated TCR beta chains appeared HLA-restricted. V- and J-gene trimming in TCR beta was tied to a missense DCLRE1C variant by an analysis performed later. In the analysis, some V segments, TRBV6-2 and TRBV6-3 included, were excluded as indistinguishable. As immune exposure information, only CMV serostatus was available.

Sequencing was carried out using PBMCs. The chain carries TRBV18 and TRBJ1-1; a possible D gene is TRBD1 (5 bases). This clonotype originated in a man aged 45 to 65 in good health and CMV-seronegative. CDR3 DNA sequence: TGTGCCAGCTCACCGGGGAGGGGCCCCTACACTGAAGCTTTCTTT. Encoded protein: CASSPGRGPYTEAFF.